This T cell receptor (beta chain) is drawn from a study of blood T cells in healthy people across ages. A second PCR, run for about 6 to 12 cycles, used a sample-barcoded 5' primer plus a J-beta primer mix. TCRdb called the 5' RACE reads again in MiXCR, with one record for every CDR3 protein. Among fewer than 650,000 distinct CDR3 sequences listed, about 26% were seen once. Germline assignment: CDR1 LGHNA and CDR2 YSLEER. V shed 3 bases and J 4 bases; nucleotides not matched to a gene: 17. The CDR3 runs to 19 residues. Another study also made use of these data, one on T cells of mothers and their children.

Sequencing used blood. V is TRBV4-3 and J is TRBJ2-3, with 9 bases fitting TRBD2. The receptor comes from a boy between 2 and 10 years old in good health. CDR3 amino acids: CASSHQPGGGGAFADTQYF. CDR3 DNA sequence: TGCGCCAGCAGCCACCAACCAGGAGGCGGGGGGGCATTCGCAGATACGCAGTATTTT.